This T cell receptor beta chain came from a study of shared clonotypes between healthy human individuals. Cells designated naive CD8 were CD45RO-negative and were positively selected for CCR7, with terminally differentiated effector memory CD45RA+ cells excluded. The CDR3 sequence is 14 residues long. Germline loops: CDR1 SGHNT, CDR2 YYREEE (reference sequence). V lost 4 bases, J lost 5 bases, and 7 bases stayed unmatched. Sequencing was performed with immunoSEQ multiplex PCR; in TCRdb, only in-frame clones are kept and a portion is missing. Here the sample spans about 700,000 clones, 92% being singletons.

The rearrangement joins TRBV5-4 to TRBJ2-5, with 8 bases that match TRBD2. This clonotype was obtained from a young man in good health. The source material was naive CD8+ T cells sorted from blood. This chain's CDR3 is CASSPGLAIETQYF. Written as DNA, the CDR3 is TGTGCCAGCAGCCCCGGACTAGCCATCGAGACCCAGTACTTC.